The rows below give T cell receptor beta chains drawn from one sample of a study of identical twins' blood T cells. One entry per CDR3 protein, called by TCRdb with MiXCR from the 5' RACE reads. The sample has roughly 380,000 distinct CDR3 sequences, about 28% seen once; the top ten hold approximately 6.6%. The sequenced sample consisted of PBMCs. The receptors were sampled from a woman aged 18 to 55 in good health. Both conserved end residues are part of each CDR3. A D gene is named only where the DNA matches it firmly. The size entry is marked missing in some rows and otherwise reads once, few, many or a size class.

NA,TRBV10-3,TRBJ2-1,NA,CAISEGGYPYNEQFF,TGTGCCATCAGTGAGGGAGGGTACCCATACAATGAGCAGTTCTTC
NA,TRBV27,TRBJ1-1,NA,CASSADRWGTEAFF,TGTGCCAGCAGCGCCGACAGGTGGGGCACTGAAGCTTTCTTT
NA,TRBV12-3/TRBV12-4,TRBJ1-2,many,CASSLYKAYGYTF,TGTGCCAGCAGTTTGTACAAAGCCTATGGCTACACCTTC
NA,TRBV7-6,TRBJ2-7,few,CASSLDGGFWDEQYF,TGTGCCAGCAGCCTAGACGGAGGCTTTTGGGACGAGCAGTACTTC
NA,TRBV19,TRBJ2-1,few,CASSIVGYEQFF,TGTGCCAGTAGTATAGTAGGCTATGAGCAGTTCTTC
NA,TRBV11-2,TRBJ1-4,NA,CASSSHRGSANEKLFF,TGTGCCAGCAGCTCCCACCGGGGTTCGGCTAATGAAAAACTGTTTTTT
TRBD1,TRBV6-6,TRBJ1-1,few,CASITGGNTEAFF,TGTGCCAGCATCACAGGGGGGAACACTGAAGCTTTCTTT
NA,TRBV5-1,TRBJ2-2,few,CASSLMSENTGELFF,TGCGCCAGCAGCTTGATGTCAGAGAACACCGGGGAGCTGTTTTTT
NA,TRBV28,TRBJ2-1,NA,CASRPTGDSTKTFF,TGTGCCAGCAGGCCTACGGGGGACAGTACCAAAACGTTCTTC
NA,TRBV18,TRBJ1-2,many,CASSPQGGDYTF,TGTGCCAGCTCACCGCAAGGAGGGGATTACACCTTC
NA,TRBV10-2,TRBJ2-2,NA,CASLRGTGELFF,TGCGCCAGCCTGAGAGGGACCGGGGAGCTGTTTTTT
NA,TRBV20-1,TRBJ2-3,few,CSATRPLVYF,TGCAGTGCTACTCGCCCTCTAGTGTATTTT
TRBD1,TRBV20-1,TRBJ1-5,NA,CSAPIGTGDSQPQHF,TGCAGTGCGCCCATAGGGACAGGGGATTCTCAGCCCCAGCATTTT
TRBD1,TRBV5-5,TRBJ1-1,few,CASSLQGAHITEAFF,TGTGCCAGCAGCTTGCAGGGGGCGCATATCACTGAAGCTTTCTTT
TRBD1,TRBV6-2/TRBV6-3,TRBJ1-2,few,CASSYPEDRGYYGYTF,TGTGCCAGCAGTTACCCAGAGGACAGGGGGTACTATGGCTACACCTTC
NA,TRBV27,TRBJ2-4,NA,CASSLGWFNGNIQYF,TGTGCCAGCAGTTTAGGGTGGTTTAATGGAAACATTCAGTACTTC
NA,TRBV7-9,TRBJ2-7,many,CASSLSIYEQYF,TGTGCCAGCAGCTTATCTATCTACGAGCAGTACTTC